The entry below gives a single T cell receptor (beta chain) sequence along with its context. Data came from immunoSEQ multiplex PCR; TCRdb stores just in-frame clones and leaves some out. This sample has about 260,000 clones, with 80% to 90% found just once. CDR1 is SGHTS and CDR2 is YDEGEE in the germline V gene. This CDR3 comprises 12 residues. Trimming removed 0 bases at V and 8 bases at J, with 8 bases between. This entry comes from a study of blood T cell repertoires in COVID-19. The sequenced material came from peripheral blood. The chain couples TRBV5-8 to TRBJ1-1, with D unclear. The TCR sequence derives from a man aged 30 to 45 with active or convalescent COVID-19. In DNA, the CDR3 is TGTGCCAGCAGCTTGGATCCGGGAGAAGCTTTCTTT. This sequence encodes CASSLDPGEAFF.